This entry lists 28 T cell receptor beta chains sequenced from one sample in a study of blood T cell repertoires in COVID-19. Data came from immunoSEQ multiplex PCR; TCRdb stores just in-frame clones and leaves some out. Of roughly 250,000 clones in the sample, around 87% are singletons; the top ten hold 1.5% to 2%. Sequencing was performed on PBMCs or T cells enriched from blood (not recorded which). The receptors stem from a woman aged 45-65 years who had recovered from COVID-19.

This chain links TRBV2 with TRBJ2-1; 13 nucleotides line up with TRBD2. With V trimmed by 5 bases and J by 7 bases, 8 bases remained unmatched. The length of the CDR3 is 16 residues. Looked up from germline, CDR1 is SNHLY and CDR2 is FYNNEI. CDR3 loop: CASSIRTSGRGNEQFF. CDR3 nucleotide sequence: TGTGCCAGCAGTATCAGGACTAGCGGGAGAGGAAATGAGCAGTTCTTC.

The genes are TRBV2 and TRBJ1-5, with 7 bases aligning to TRBD1. The germline V gene has CDR1 SNHLY and CDR2 FYNNEI. Trimming cost V 4 bases and J 6 bases; bases outside gene matches: 6. CDR3 length: 14 amino acids. The CDR3 nucleotides are TGTGCCAGCAGTGTCGACAGGGCTGGTCAGCCCCAGCATTTT. It encodes CASSVDRAGQPQHF.

This clone was seen many times. The chain recombines TRBV4-2 with TRBJ2-1; 11 bases map to TRBD2. CDR3 length equals 19 residues. The V gene's germline CDR1 is LGHNA and CDR2 YNFKEQ. With 2 bases clipped from V and 4 bases from J, the junction kept 13 bases outside the gene matches. The CDR3 here is CASSQRSRGSSGGYNEQFF. In DNA form, the CDR3 reads TGTGCCAGCAGCCAAAGATCGAGGGGATCTAGCGGGGGGTACAATGAGCAGTTCTTC.

This chain uses TRBV28 with TRBJ2-3, with a possible D match to TRBD2 (6 bases). The germline V gene encodes CDR1 MDHEN and CDR2 SYDVKM. This CDR3 has 20 residues. The germline V and J ends were trimmed by 5 bases and 4 bases, with 31 bases remaining between them. Here the CDR3 reads CASSLLEGSGPLIRSDTQYF. The CDR3 DNA sequence: TGTGCCAGCAGTCTTCTGGAGGGTAGCGGCCCACTCATCCGGTCAGATACGCAGTATTTT. The entire variable domain, with the rest obtained from reference TRBV28 and TRBJ2-3, is as follows: DVKVTQSSRYLVKRTGEKVFLECVQDMDHENMFWYRQDPGLGLRLIYFSYDVKMKEKGDIPEGYSVSREKKERFSLILESASTNQTSMYLCASSLLEGSGPLIRSDTQYFGPGTRLTVL.

This chain joins TRBV10-3 and TRBJ2-3; D is possibly TRBD2 (5 bases). The CDR3 runs to 14 residues. Trimming pared 2 bases from V and 3 bases from J, leaving 9 bases between. The germline gives CDR1 ENHRY, CDR2 SYGVKD. The CDR3 protein is CAISEEGWTDTQYF. The CDR3 nucleotides are TGTGCCATCAGTGAGGAGGGATGGACAGATACGCAGTATTTT.

In regard to this clone: At one boundary the junction diverges from the germline segment, which might be a read error. The chain is built from TRBV28 and TRBJ2-7; a possible D gene is TRBD2 (6 bases). The germline V gene encodes CDR1 MDHEN and CDR2 SYDVKM. This CDR3 contains 11 residues. CDR3 nucleotide sequence: TGTGCCAGCAGCCGTACTAGCAGGGTAGACTTC. This sequence encodes CASSRTSRVDF.

The count of this clone is one. The chain couples TRBV4-2 to TRBJ2-5; a weak D match, TRBD2 (5 bases). V lost 1 base to trimming and J lost 5 bases, with 20 bases between them. Germline CDR1 and CDR2: LGHNA and YNFKEQ. The CDR3 is 17 residues long. The CDR3 DNA sequence: TGTGCCAGCAGCCAAGGTATGGGCGGTCTCCGAGGGGAGACCCAGTACTTC. Translating it yields CASSQGMGGLRGETQYF.

This clone was detected once. CDR3 nucleotides: TGTGCCAGCTCACCACCGGGACTAGCGGTGACAGATACGCAGTATTTT. Translating it yields CASSPPGLAVTDTQYF. The chain carries TRBV18 and TRBJ2-3; TRBD2 matches at 11 bases. The germline gives CDR1 KGHSH, CDR2 LQKENI. J lost 3 bases, V lost 0 bases, and 2 bases had no gene match. There are 16 residues in the CDR3.

The rearrangement joins TRBV7-2 to TRBJ2-2, with 11 bases matching TRBD1. Unmatched junction bases numbered 3, after V lost 6 bases and J lost 3 bases. CDR1 is SGHTA and CDR2 is FQGNSA in the germline V gene. CDR3 size: 15 residues. CDR3 in DNA: TGTGCCAGCAGACGGACAGGGGGCGACACCGGGGAGCTGTTTTTT. Its translation is CASRRTGGDTGELFF.

This clone was detected only once. The rearrangement links TRBV5-1 to TRBJ2-2; the match to TRBD1 covers 8 bases. V shed 0 bases and J 6 bases; nucleotides not matched to a gene: 4. Looked up from germline, CDR1 is SGHRS and CDR2 is YFSETQ. The CDR3 consists of 15 residues. In nucleotides, the CDR3 is TGCGCCAGCAGCTTGGGGACAGGGTTGGCCGGGGAGCTGTTTTTT. Translation: CASSLGTGLAGELFF. Full variable domain (rest looked up from reference TRBV5-1 and TRBJ2-2): KAGVTQTPRYLIKTRGQQVTLSCSPISGHRSVSWYQQTPGQGLQFLFEYFSETQRNKGNFPGRFSGRQFSNSRSEMNVSTLELGDSALYLCASSLGTGLAGELFFGEGSRLTVL.

The chain recombines TRBV4-1 with TRBJ2-7; D unresolved. The V gene's germline CDR1 is MGHRA and CDR2 YSYEKL. The V end lost 0 bases, the J end lost 5 bases, and 17 bases lay between the germline ends. The CDR3 is made up of 16 amino acids. The CDR3 is CASSQEGGAPLDEQYF. In DNA form, the CDR3 reads TGCGCCAGCAGCCAAGAAGGCGGAGCCCCTTTGGACGAGCAGTACTTC.

This clone was seen just once. This rearrangement joins TRBV21-1 to TRBJ1-6. TRBV21-1 is marked as a pseudogene. The CDR3 extends over 15 amino acids. This CDR3 is CASNGGQGQGSPLHF. In nucleotides, the CDR3 is TGTGCCAGCAACGGGGGGCAGGGTCAAGGGTCACCCCTCCACTTT.

The chain uses TRBV2 and TRBJ1-1; possibly TRBD1 for D (6 bases). Germline CDR1 is SNHLY and CDR2 is FYNNEI. The CDR3 consists of 14 residues. V dropped 7 bases and J dropped 0 bases, with 12 bases sitting between them. DNA for the CDR3: TGTGCCAGCACTCCGGACAGATTGAACACTGAAGCTTTCTTT. Amino acid sequence: CASTPDRLNTEAFF.

About this clone: Other nucleotide sequences from this sample produce the same CDR3. The genes are TRBV6-5 and TRBJ2-3; no reliable D call. Germline V gene data show CDR1 as MNHEY and CDR2 as SVGAGI. Trimming took off 5 bases at V and 1 base at J, with 7 bases between the two ends. The CDR3 spans 13 residues. The CDR3 region has the DNA TGTGCCAGCAGTAGTACTGGCACAGATACGCAGTATTTT. This codes for CASSSTGTDTQYF.

The J gene is TRBJ1-6, the V gene TRBV28, with 9 bases that match TRBD1. The trim removed 8 bases at V and 10 bases at J, leaving 9 bases unmatched. Germline V gene lookup returns CDR1 MDHEN and CDR2 SYDVKM. This CDR3 is 14 amino acids long. In nucleotides, the CDR3 is TGTGCCAGCCGCCCGGGACAGGGAGACTCACCCCTCCACTTT. Encoded protein: CASRPGQGDSPLHF.

The genes are TRBV3-1 (or the pseudogene TRBV3-2) and TRBJ1-3; 7 bases agree with TRBD1. J lost 3 bases, V lost 7 bases, and 3 bases had no gene match. Germline CDR1 reads LGHDT; CDR2 reads YNNKEL (reference sequence). The CDR3 is 13 amino acids. The CDR3 coding sequence is TGTGCCAGCACAGGGGGGTTTGGAAACACCATATATTTT. Its protein is CASTGGFGNTIYF.

The chain links TRBV3-1 (or the pseudogene TRBV3-2) to TRBJ1-6, with D uncertain. Trimming left V 4 bases short and J 5 bases short, with 15 bases between. This CDR3 is built from 16 residues. The V gene's germline CDR1 is LGHDT and CDR2 YNNKEL (reference sequence). CDR3 nucleotide sequence: TGTGCCAGCAGCCGGAACAGTTTTGTGGATAATTCACCCCTCCACTTT. Translating gives CASSRNSFVDNSPLHF.

The chain employs TRBV5-1 and TRBJ2-2; a weak D match, TRBD2 (5 bases). CDR1 and CDR2 from the germline V gene are SGHRS and YFSETQ. The CDR3 totals 16 residues. V lost 4 bases to trimming and J lost 5 bases, with 18 bases between them. CDR3 amino acids: CASSPGPVSGTGELFF. The DNA for the CDR3 is TGCGCCAGCAGCCCAGGACCCGTCTCGGGGACCGGGGAGCTGTTTTTT.

The rearrangement joins TRBV11-2 to TRBJ1-4; no firm D call. The germline gives CDR1 SGHAT, CDR2 FQNNGV. The CDR3 has 17 residues. Between the trimmed V and J ends, which lost 0 bases and 2 bases, there was a span of 13 bases. The DNA of the CDR3 is TGTGCCAGCAGCTTAGATTCCCCCCGGGTCACTAATGAAAAACTGTTTTTT. Translating it yields CASSLDSPRVTNEKLFF. Combining the CDR3 with reference TRBV11-2 and TRBJ1-4 gives the whole variable domain EAGVAQSPRYKIIEKRQSVAFWCNPISGHATLYWYQQILGQGPKLLIQFQNNGVVDDSQLPKDRFSAERLKGVDSTLKIQPAKLEDSAVYLCASSLDSPRVTNEKLFFGSGTQLSVL.

This rearrangement joins TRBV7-6 to TRBJ1-1; TRBD1 might be the D (5 bases). CDR3 length equals 15 residues. Germline values: CDR1 SGHVS, CDR2 FNYEAQ. The V end was cut by 1 base, the J end by 2 bases, with 11 bases between. CDR3 in amino acids: CASSLVGPSNTEAFF. CDR3 DNA: TGTGCCAGCAGCTTAGTGGGGCCCTCTAACACTGAAGCTTTCTTT.

The J gene is TRBJ2-1, the V gene TRBV11-2; 12 nucleotides line up with TRBD2. The V segment lost 5 bases and the J segment 0 bases; nucleotides outside the gene matches: 11. CDR1 is SGHAT, CDR2 FQNNGV, per germline. This CDR3 has 19 amino acids. The CDR3 loop is CASSTSGRSRGLSYNEQFF. The CDR3 nucleotides are TGTGCCAGCAGCACTAGCGGGAGGTCTAGGGGGCTCTCCTACAATGAGCAGTTCTTC.

The gene calls are TRBV3-1 (or the pseudogene TRBV3-2) and TRBJ2-1; TRBD2 agrees at 10 bases. Trimming cost V 2 bases and J 5 bases; bases outside gene matches: 6. The CDR3 runs to 16 residues. CDR1 is LGHDT and CDR2 is YNNKEL in the germline V gene (reference sequence). This chain's CDR3 is CASSQPSGSSDNEQFF. Written as DNA, the CDR3 is TGTGCCAGCAGCCAACCTAGCGGGAGCAGCGACAATGAGCAGTTCTTC.

This clone was found once. The chain links TRBV11-1 to TRBJ1-1, with a tentative D call TRBD1 (6 bases). The V gene's germline CDR1 is SGHAT and CDR2 FQDESV (reference sequence). The CDR3 length is 12 residues. With 5 bases removed from V and 8 bases from J, the gap between germline ends came to 12 bases. CDR3 sequence: CASSKAGTEAFF. In DNA form, the CDR3 reads TGTGCCAGCAGCAAAGCCGGGACAGAAGCTTTCTTT.

The chain uses TRBV9 and TRBJ1-1; TRBD1 is a possible D gene (6 bases). Germline V gene sequence: CDR1 SGDLS, CDR2 YYNGEE. V lost 6 bases and J lost 1, with 10 bases in between. This CDR3 contains 13 residues. The CDR3 reads CASNPTGNTEAFF. The CDR3 nucleotides are TGTGCCAGCAACCCGACAGGGAACACTGAAGCTTTCTTT.

In this sample, this clone turned up once. The rearrangement joins TRBV9 to TRBJ1-1, with unresolved D. V dropped 0 bases and J dropped 1 base, with 13 bases sitting between them. The CDR3 is 16 amino acids. CDR1 is SGDLS, CDR2 YYNGEE, per germline. This chain's CDR3 is CASSVAPVGGNTEAFF. DNA for the CDR3: TGTGCCAGCAGCGTAGCCCCTGTAGGAGGGAACACTGAAGCTTTCTTT.

This clone has more than one count but fewer than ten. The chain carries TRBV11-2 and TRBJ1-2; 7 nucleotides agree with TRBD1. The V gene end was trimmed by 2 bases and the J gene end by 2 bases; junction bases not matched to a gene: 5. The CDR3 covers 15 residues. CDR1 is SGHAT and CDR2 is FQNNGV in the germline V gene. The chain's CDR3 is CASSLFPGQNYGYTF. The CDR3, as DNA: TGTGCCAGCAGCTTATTCCCGGGACAGAACTATGGCTACACCTTC.

The table lists this clone with a count of one. The rearrangement links TRBV28 to TRBJ2-5; 8 nucleotides align to TRBD1. J lost 3 bases, V lost 5 bases, and 8 bases had no gene match. CDR3 length: 15 residues. CDR1 MDHEN and CDR2 SYDVKM come from the germline V gene. The CDR3 protein is CASSATPTGEETQYF. DNA for the CDR3: TGTGCCAGCAGTGCCACCCCGACAGGGGAAGAGACCCAGTACTTC.

V and J are TRBV27 and TRBJ2-1; perhaps TRBD1 as D (5 bases). The CDR3 contains 15 residues. Trimming removed 4 bases at V and 1 base at J, with 11 bases between. From germline, CDR1 is MNHEY and CDR2 SMNVEV (reference sequence). CDR3 DNA sequence: TGTGCCAGCAGTTATACTAAGGGGTCCTACAATGAGCAGTTCTTC. This gives the protein CASSYTKGSYNEQFF.